The clone carrying this T cell receptor (beta chain) was recorded once. Its target is not known. The germline CDR1 and CDR2 sequences are SGHRS and YFSETQ. Trimming cost V 5 bases and J 5 bases, with 17 bases left between them. There are 14 residues in the CDR3. The source of the sample is a study of regulatory and conventional T cells in RAG deficiency. The assay was immunoSEQ multiplex PCR, and TCRdb's table has in-frame clones only and misses some. The sample records under 35,000 clones, approximately 90% being singletons. Overall study findings and caveats: Omenn CD25-high CD127-low cells may be activated cells, not true Tregs. Control T-cell subsets had markedly higher Shannon entropy and lower Simpson indices than RAG-deficient patients. Shorter CDR3s in all patient subsets; >80% Treg-Tconv overlap in Omenn.

These data were likewise used in another study, on regulatory T cells. That work states: Primers: 52 TRBV forward and 13 TRBJ reverse. In patients, unique TRB V-J pairs were restricted and V/J usage skewed, especially in Tregs.

The chain combines TRBV5-1 with TRBJ2-7, with D tentatively TRBD2 (5 bases). The sequence came from a human donor in good health. The sample consisted of CD8+ T cells sorted from blood. CDR3 sequence: CASSMGDGINEQYF. The CDR3, as DNA: TGCGCCAGCAGTATGGGAGACGGGATCAACGAGCAGTACTTC.